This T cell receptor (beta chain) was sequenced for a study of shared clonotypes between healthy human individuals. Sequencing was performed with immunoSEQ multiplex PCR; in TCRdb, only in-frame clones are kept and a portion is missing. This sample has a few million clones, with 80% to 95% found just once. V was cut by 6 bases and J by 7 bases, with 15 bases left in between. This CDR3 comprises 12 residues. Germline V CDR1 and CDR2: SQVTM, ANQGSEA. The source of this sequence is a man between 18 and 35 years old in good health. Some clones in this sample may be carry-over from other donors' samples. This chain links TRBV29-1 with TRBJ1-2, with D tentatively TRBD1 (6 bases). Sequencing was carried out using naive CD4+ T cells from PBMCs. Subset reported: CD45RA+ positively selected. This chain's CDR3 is CSVHRDTGGYTF. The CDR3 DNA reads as TGCAGCGTACACCGGGACACGGGTGGCTACACCTTC.